This T cell receptor (beta chain) stems from a study of blood T cell repertoires in COVID-19. As for the study in general: Sources were T cells, B-cell-depleted T cells, or PBMCs; the material itself was cDNA or gDNA.

The germline V gene encodes CDR1 MNHNS and CDR2 SASEGT. V was pared by 4 bases and J by 0 bases, with 7 bases of the junction left unmatched. CDR3 length: 17 amino acids. Measured with immunoSEQ multiplex PCR; TCRdb has only the in-frame clones, and not every one. The sample lists approximately 210,000 clones, 80% occurring once. The J gene is TRBJ1-2, the V gene TRBV6-1, with 11 bases identical to TRBD1. Sequenced: PBMCs or T cells enriched from blood (not recorded which). The clonotype comes from a man aged 30 to 45 with acute COVID-19. CDR3 amino acids: CASSAGSGQGANYGYTF. In DNA, the CDR3 is TGTGCCAGCAGTGCCGGCTCGGGACAGGGGGCTAACTATGGCTACACCTTC.